A selection of T cell receptor beta chains follows, all from one sample in a study of cytomegalovirus exposure and HLA in healthy donors. Clones were read by immunoSEQ multiplex PCR, and TCRdb kept only the in-frame ones, dropping some. The data contain approximately 150,000 clones, roughly four fifths of them singletons. Material: PBMCs. These receptors were taken from a female donor in good health and CMV-seronegative. CDR3s include the opening cysteine and the closing phenylalanine or tryptophan. A D gene is named only where the DNA matches it firmly. Where a row states a size, it is once, few, many or the class of an expanded clone; other rows omit it.

abundance	j_gene	v_gene	d_gene	CDR3aa	CDR3nt
.	TRBJ1-5	TRBV27	.	CASSITGGSNQPQHF	TGTGCCAGCAGTATAACCGGCGGGAGCAATCAGCCCCAGCATTTT
once	TRBJ1-2	TRBV28	.	CASSLGTPGLYGYTF	TGTGCCAGCAGTTTAGGAACCCCAGGGCTGTATGGCTACACCTTC
.	TRBJ1-5	TRBV28	TRBD1	CASSRTGEYQPQHF	TGTGCCAGCAGCCGGACAGGGGAGTATCAGCCCCAGCATTTT
.	TRBJ1-4	TRBV5-1	.	CASSLEYRTHEKLFF	TGTGCCAGCAGCTTGGAATACAGGACCCATGAAAAACTGTTTTTT
.	TRBJ2-5	TRBV29-1	.	CSVDDTLQETQYF	TGCAGCGTTGATGACACTCTCCAAGAGACCCAGTACTTC
few	TRBJ1-1	TRBV6-5	.	CASSRAAGEAFF	TGTGCCAGCAGTCGGGCAGCAGGGGAAGCTTTCTTT
.	TRBJ1-6	TRBV7-2	.	CASSSRSSGYNSPLHF	TGTGCCAGCAGCTCTCGGTCCAGCGGCTATAATTCACCCCTCCACTTT
once	TRBJ1-1	TRBV2	.	CASSLTFDPGSTEAFF	TGTGCCAGCAGCCTCACTTTTGACCCGGGGAGCACTGAAGCTTTCTTT
.	TRBJ2-3	TRBV11-3	TRBD2	CASSLARVAGGPWDTQYF	TGTGCCAGCAGCTTAGCGAGGGTAGCGGGAGGGCCATGGGATACGCAGTATTTT
.	TRBJ1-4	TRBV15	.	CATSRDRVWSEKLFF	TGTGCCACCAGCAGAGATCGGGTGTGGAGTGAAAAACTGTTTTTT
.	TRBJ1-2	TRBV7-9	TRBD1	CASSLMGQGGGSDGYTF	TGTGCCAGCAGCTTGATGGGACAGGGTGGTGGATCGGATGGCTACACCTTC
.	TRBJ1-1	TRBV5-1	TRBD1	CASSLRQGDDTEAFF	TGCGCCAGCAGCTTGAGACAGGGGGATGACACTGAAGCTTTCTTT
.	TRBJ2-1	TRBV28	TRBD2	CASSLSGGAGNEQFF	TGTGCCAGCAGTTTATCGGGAGGGGCGGGGAATGAGCAGTTCTTC
.	TRBJ2-2	TRBV2	.	CASSPPPPTGELFF	TGTGCCAGCAGTCCCCCCCCTCCTACCGGGGAGCTGTTTTTT
.	TRBJ2-2	TRBV5-4	.	CASSQLRTGELFF	TGTGCCAGCAGCCAACTTCGCACCGGGGAGCTGTTTTTT
.	TRBJ2-5	TRBV5-1	.	CASSLGGPDQETQYF	TGCGCCAGCAGCTTGGGGGGGCCCGATCAAGAGACCCAGTACTTC
.	TRBJ1-2	TRBV6-5	TRBD1	CASSYDQGASGYPF	TGTGCCAGCAGTTACGATCAGGGGGCGAGTGGCTACCCCTTC
many	TRBJ2-3	TRBV13	.	CASSFRRDTDTQYF	TGTGCCAGCAGCTTCCGTCGCGACACAGATACGCAGTATTTT
.	TRBJ2-5	TRBV9	TRBD2	CASSVELAGGGETQYF	TGTGCCAGCAGCGTAGAACTAGCGGGGGGCGGGGAGACCCAGTACTTC
.	TRBJ2-5	TRBV21-1	.	CASTMDTYQETQYF	TGTGCCAGCACCATGGACACATACCAAGAGACCCAGTACTTC
few	TRBJ2-1	TRBV15	TRBD1	CATSMGTGGRDEQFF	TGTGCCACCAGCATGGGGACAGGGGGTAGGGATGAGCAGTTCTTC
.	TRBJ2-7	TRBV5-1	.	CASSPGQGPYEQYF	TGCGCCAGCAGCCCAGGGCAGGGGCCCTACGAGCAGTACTTC
.	TRBJ2-3	TRBV5-1	.	CASSNQNIQTDTQYF	TGCGCCAGCAGCAACCAAAATATACAGACAGATACGCAGTATTTT
.	TRBJ1-5	TRBV7-9	.	CASSQWGDGNQPQHF	TGTGCCAGCAGCCAGTGGGGGGACGGCAATCAGCCCCAGCATTTT
.	TRBJ1-1	TRBV19	.	CASSGQVYTEAFF	TGTGCCAGTAGTGGCCAGGTATACACTGAAGCTTTCTTT
.	TRBJ1-5	TRBV18	.	CASSPQQGHQHF	TGTGCCAGCTCACCTCAACAGGGACACCAGCATTTT
.	TRBJ1-2	TRBV6-1	.	CASSERGRVLNYGYTF	TGTGCCAGCAGTGAGAGAGGGAGAGTTCTTAACTATGGCTACACCTTC
.	TRBJ2-7	TRBV7-9	.	CASSLVRDSRSYEQYF	TGTGCCAGCAGCTTAGTCCGGGACTCTCGCTCCTACGAGCAGTACTTC
once	TRBJ1-1	TRBV19	TRBD1	CAIITGGRAFF	TGTGCCATTATAACAGGGGGGCGTGCTTTCTTT
.	TRBJ1-2	TRBV7-6	TRBD1	CALRQGAVDGYTF	TGTGCCCTACGACAGGGTGCGGTGGATGGCTACACCTTC
.	TRBJ1-1	TRBV6-1	TRBD1	CASSRQGGDTEAFF	TGTGCCAGCAGTAGACAGGGTGGGGACACTGAAGCTTTCTTT
.	TRBJ1-5	TRBV2	TRBD1	CASRQGAGNQPQHF	TGTGCCAGCAGACAGGGGGCAGGCAATCAGCCCCAGCATTTT
.	TRBJ2-2	TRBV11-2	.	CASSPTNTGELFF	TGTGCCAGCAGCCCAACGAACACCGGGGAGCTGTTTTTT